The 20 T cell receptor beta chains below all came from one sample that was sequenced in a study of blood T cell repertoires in COVID-19. Clones were read by immunoSEQ multiplex PCR, and TCRdb kept only the in-frame ones, dropping some. This repertoire shows roughly 380,000 clones, about nine tenths found once; its top ten account for 1.5% to 1.7%. Source material: peripheral blood. The receptors were gathered from a middle-aged woman with COVID-19, enrolled during active disease.

The V gene is TRBV19, the J gene TRBJ1-5, with no clear D. Trimming removed 2 bases at V and 1 base at J, with 15 bases between. This CDR3 is built from 17 residues. Germline V gene sequence: CDR1 LNHDA, CDR2 SQIVND (reference sequence). CDR3 nucleotide sequence: TGTGCCAGTAGTATAAAAGGAGAGGAGCTGAGCAATCAGCCCCAGCATTTT. This translates into CASSIKGEELSNQPQHF.

The rearrangement uses TRBV5-1 and TRBJ1-4; D is ambiguous. Trimming removed 4 bases from V and 2 bases from J, with 9 bases in between. CDR3 length: 14 residues. Germline CDR1 and CDR2: SGHRS and YFSETQ. The CDR3 reads CASSRTGTNEKLFF. CDR3 DNA sequence: TGCGCCAGCAGCCGGACTGGTACTAATGAAAAACTGTTTTTT.

Note on this clone: A read error is possible here, since a much larger clone lies one base away. The V gene is TRBV9, the J gene TRBJ2-7; TRBD2 matches 12 bases. This CDR3 comprises 15 residues. V lost 0 bases to trimming and J lost 4 bases; unmatched junction nucleotides: 2. The germline CDR1 and CDR2 sequences are SGDLS and YYNGEE. The CDR3 nucleotides are TGTGCCAGCAGCGTAGGGACTAGCGGGATTTACGAGCAGTACTTC. Its protein is CASSVGTSGIYEQYF.

The gene calls are TRBV7-2 and TRBJ2-3, with D uncertain. The CDR3 covers 16 residues. V lost 5 bases and J lost 0, with 15 bases in between. Germline CDR1 reads SGHTA; CDR2 reads FQGNSA. The CDR3 nucleotides read TGTGCCAGCAGCCCGCAGTCTTACCCTAGCACAGATACGCAGTATTTT. Translating gives CASSPQSYPSTDTQYF.

The chain combines TRBV15 with TRBJ2-5; D is perhaps TRBD2 (6 bases). The V end was cut by 9 bases, the J end by 2 bases, with 10 bases between. The CDR3 runs 12 residues. Germline-derived CDR1 and CDR2 are LNHNV and YYDKDF (reference sequence). Written as DNA, the CDR3 is TGTGCCACACTGGGACTGCAAGAGACCCAGTACTTC. This sequence encodes CATLGLQETQYF.

The genes are TRBV5-1 and TRBJ1-2, with 9 bases matching TRBD1. Germline trimming cut 2 bases from V and 6 bases from J; bases unmatched to any gene: 5. The CDR3 sequence is 14 residues long. Germline V gene lookup returns CDR1 SGHRS and CDR2 YFSETQ. The CDR3 spells CASSFTTGGDGYTF. The CDR3, as DNA: TGCGCCAGCAGCTTTACTACAGGGGGCGATGGCTACACCTTC.

The rearrangement uses TRBV27 and TRBJ1-6, with 7 nucleotides matching TRBD1. The CDR3 length is 15 residues. V dropped 6 bases and J dropped 6; count of bases not matched to a gene: 8. Germline CDR1 MNHEY, CDR2 SMNVEV (reference sequence). The chain's CDR3 is CASRAGTVTNSPLHF. In DNA form, the CDR3 reads TGTGCCAGCAGAGCCGGGACAGTGACTAATTCACCCCTCCACTTT.

The V and J genes are TRBV21-1 and TRBJ2-7; whether TRBD2, the table's D call, matches the DNA was not checked. TRBV21-1 is an annotated pseudogene. This CDR3 contains 12 residues. The CDR3 DNA reads as TGTGCCAGCAGCGAACCGGGGGGTGGAAGGTACTTC. Its protein is CASSEPGGGRYF.

The chain is built from TRBV2 and TRBJ2-7; D is possibly TRBD1 (5 bases). The CDR3 totals 14 residues. CDR1 is SNHLY and CDR2 is FYNNEI in the germline V gene. The V end was cut by 4 bases, the J end by 2 bases, with 12 bases between. CDR3 nucleotide sequence: TGTGCCAGCAGTGGGAAAGGGGTGGCCTACGAGCAGTACTTC. Translated, it gives CASSGKGVAYEQYF.

The chain joins TRBV5-1 to TRBJ1-6; no clear D gene. CDR3 length: 16 amino acids. Trimming took 4 bases from V and 0 from J, leaving 11 bases between them. Germline V gives CDR1 SGHRS, CDR2 YFSETQ. This CDR3 reads CASSPYKSSYNSPLHF. The CDR3 DNA reads TGCGCCAGCAGCCCCTATAAGAGCTCCTATAATTCACCCCTCCACTTT.

The V gene is TRBV5-6, the J gene TRBJ2-7, with D possibly matching TRBD1 (5 bases). CDR1 SGHDT and CDR2 YYEEEE come from the germline V gene. The CDR3 loop spans 15 amino acids. The ends were cut back, 1 base at V and 0 bases at J, with 11 bases in the middle. DNA of the CDR3: TGTGCCAGCAGCTTGTGGGGCAGCACCTCCTACGAGCAGTACTTC. This codes for CASSLWGSTSYEQYF.

This clone was picked up one time. V and J are TRBV19 and TRBJ1-2; 9 bases are a match to TRBD1. The V segment lost 7 bases and the J segment 8 bases; nucleotides outside the gene matches: 17. Germline V CDR1 and CDR2: LNHDA, SQIVND (reference sequence). The length of the CDR3 is 16 residues. The CDR3 bases are TGTGCCAGTATCCGGACAGGGGATAGGTTTATGGGGGGCTACACCTTC. Protein: CASIRTGDRFMGGYTF.

V is TRBV18 and J is TRBJ2-1; 7 bases map to TRBD1. The CDR3 spans 13 residues. The germline V gene has CDR1 KGHSH and CDR2 LQKENI. V trimming: 6 bases; J trimming: 8 bases; junction bases outside the gene matches: 7. The CDR3 loop is CASSSNRGDEQFF. In nucleotides, the CDR3 is TGTGCCAGCTCGTCCAACAGGGGCGATGAGCAGTTCTTC.

The gene calls are TRBV6-2 or TRBV6-3 and TRBJ2-3; 9 bases line up with TRBD2. From germline, CDR1 is MNHEY and CDR2 SVGEGT. The V segment lost 6 bases and the J segment 1 base; nucleotides outside the gene matches: 14. The CDR3 covers 18 residues. The CDR3 is CASSPRRLAGGGTDTQYF. In nucleotides, the CDR3 is TGTGCCAGCAGCCCCCGTCGATTGGCGGGGGGGGGCACAGATACGCAGTATTTT.

This CDR3 is CASRYSRAQNTEAFF. Written as DNA, the CDR3 is TGTGCCAGCCGATACTCGAGGGCACAGAACACTGAAGCTTTCTTT. The chain is built from TRBV28 and TRBJ1-1; the D is unclear. Germline V gene sequence: CDR1 MDHEN, CDR2 SYDVKM. Trimming took off 8 bases at V and 1 base at J, with 17 bases between the two ends. The CDR3 totals 15 residues.

The V and J genes are TRBV27 and TRBJ2-5, with 7 bases aligning to TRBD2. The ends lost 3 bases at V and 3 bases at J; junction bases unmatched: 7. Germline values: CDR1 MNHEY, CDR2 SMNVEV (reference sequence). The CDR3 is 15 residues long. CDR3 in amino acids: CASSFSSGLKETQYF. CDR3 coding DNA: TGTGCCAGCAGTTTCTCCTCGGGACTAAAAGAGACCCAGTACTTC.

The V gene is TRBV4-1, the J gene TRBJ1-4; no reliable D call. CDR3 length: 14 residues. Trimming shortened V by 3 bases and J by 5 bases, and 10 bases separated the two germline ends. CDR1 MGHRA and CDR2 YSYEKL come from the germline V gene. The CDR3 sequence: CASSQVEVNEKLFF. CDR3 bases: TGCGCCAGCAGCCAGGTGGAGGTCAATGAAAAACTGTTTTTT.

The chain employs TRBV6-5 and TRBJ1-1; D perhaps matches TRBD1 (5 bases). There are 13 residues in the CDR3. Trimming stripped 2 bases from V and 5 bases from J, with 9 bases between. Germline-derived CDR1 and CDR2 are MNHEY and SVGAGI. CDR3 loop: CASSYQGMTEAFF. DNA of the CDR3: TGTGCCAGCAGTTACCAGGGTATGACTGAAGCTTTCTTT.

The V gene is TRBV12-5, the J gene TRBJ2-2; the D gene is possibly TRBD2 (5 bases). The CDR3 spans 16 residues. Trimming cost V 6 bases and J 2 bases, with 16 bases left between them. Germline V gene lookup returns CDR1 LGHNT and CDR2 FRNRAP. The chain's CDR3 is CASGDEGRYNTGELFF. The CDR3 region has the DNA TGTGCTAGTGGGGACGAGGGCCGCTATAACACCGGGGAGCTGTTTTTT.

V and J are TRBV19 and TRBJ2-1; possible D gene TRBD2, 7 bases. The CDR3 consists of 14 residues. V lost 3 bases, J lost 3 bases, and 9 bases lay in between. The germline gives CDR1 LNHDA, CDR2 SQIVND (reference sequence). The CDR3 loop is CASSMGGLYNEQFF. CDR3 bases: TGTGCCAGTAGTATGGGGGGGCTCTACAATGAGCAGTTCTTC.